The TCR beta chain described here comes from a study of cytomegalovirus exposure and HLA in healthy donors. Whole-study context: The Caucasian-associated ancestry cluster contained 81% of the roughly 400 genotyped donors.

This CDR3 has 13 residues. Germline CDR1 and CDR2: SGHAT and FQDESV (reference sequence). V was cut by 4 bases and J by 9 bases, with 10 bases left in between. Amplification used 60 Vbeta primers and 13 Jbeta primers. Method: immunoSEQ multiplex PCR; TCRdb's copy keeps in-frame clones and lacks some. Here the sample spans about 180,000 clones, 78% being singletons. This clone has only one observation. The antigen is unknown. The study's findings and limits: In a later analysis, V- and J-gene trimming of beta chains associated with a DCLRE1C missense variant, replicated independently. An analysis done earlier found most TCR beta V segments productive about 87% or about 30% of the time. A further, later analysis showed that HLA-associated TCR beta chains (compared with equally common others) were more clonally expanded.

The receptor comes from a woman aged 45-65 years in good health and CMV-seropositive. This chain uses TRBV11-1 with TRBJ1-6, with D possibly matching TRBD1 (6 bases). Source material: PBMCs. This chain's CDR3 is CASSWGRGSPLHF. The DNA of the CDR3 is TGTGCCAGCAGCTGGGGCAGGGGTTCACCCCTCCACTTT. The whole variable domain, filled in from reference TRBV11-1 and TRBJ1-6, reads EAEVAQSPRYKITEKSQAVAFWCDPISGHATLYWYRQILGQGPELLVQFQDESVVDDSQLPKDRFSAERLKGVDSTLKIQPAELGDSAMYLCASSWGRGSPLHFGNGTRLTVT.